A single sample gave rise to the 19 T cell receptor beta chains below, sequenced in a study of cytomegalovirus exposure and HLA in healthy donors. Libraries were prepared by immunoSEQ multiplex PCR; TCRdb keeps only in-frame clonotypes and omits some of them. Counted here are some 260,000 clones, roughly nine tenths occurring once; the ten biggest clones make up around 13%. Sample: PBMCs. The receptors were sampled from a man aged 18-30 years in good health and CMV-seropositive.

The chain links TRBV29-1 to TRBJ1-2, with a possible D match to TRBD1 (5 bases). V dropped 4 bases and J dropped 4 bases, with 13 bases sitting between them. Germline V gene lookup returns CDR1 SQVTM and CDR2 ANQGSEA. This CDR3 is 13 amino acids long. The DNA for the CDR3 is TGCAGCGTTGTATCTGGGGACGGCTATGGCTACACCTTC. This gives the protein CSVVSGDGYGYTF.

This chain links TRBV6-6 with TRBJ2-7, with D possibly being TRBD2 (6 bases). The germline V gene encodes CDR1 MNHNY and CDR2 SVGAGI (reference sequence). V lost 6 bases, J lost 6 bases, and 18 bases lay in between. The CDR3 loop spans 14 amino acids. The CDR3 DNA follows: TGTGCCAGCAGCTACGAACTCCAAGCGGGCGAGCAGTACTTC. This translates into CASSYELQAGEQYF.

This clone is a singleton in its sample. The chain couples TRBV20-1 to TRBJ1-2, with D unresolved. Trimming shortened V by 3 bases and J by 8 bases, and 10 bases separated the two germline ends. The CDR3 is 11 residues long. Germline V gives CDR1 DFQATT, CDR2 SNEGSKA (reference sequence). CDR3 bases: TGCAGTGCTAGTCCAAGGGTGGGCTACACCTTC. Amino acids: CSASPRVGYTF.

The J gene is TRBJ1-1, the V gene TRBV9, with unresolved D. Germline V gene data show CDR1 as SGDLS and CDR2 as YYNGEE. V gave up 4 bases and J gave up 2 bases, with 15 bases separating them. This CDR3 is 15 amino acids long. The chain's CDR3 is CASSSAGGENTEAFF. In nucleotides, the CDR3 is TGTGCCAGCAGCTCCGCCGGTGGGGAAAACACTGAAGCTTTCTTT.

The rearrangement links TRBV6-5 to TRBJ1-1; maybe TRBD1 (5 bases). The CDR3 extends over 14 amino acids. The germline V gene encodes CDR1 MNHEY and CDR2 SVGAGI. V was shortened by 4 bases and J by 0 bases, with 9 bases between the two germline ends. The CDR3 spells CASSLAGLNTEAFF. CDR3 nucleotides: TGTGCCAGCAGTTTAGCAGGGCTGAACACTGAAGCTTTCTTT.

The chain carries TRBV2 and TRBJ1-2; D gene ambiguous. Trimming took 3 bases from V and 5 from J, leaving 7 bases between them. Germline lookup yields CDR1 SNHLY and CDR2 FYNNEI. The CDR3 totals 12 residues. The CDR3 bases are TGTGCCAGCAGTGATTCCCAGTATGGCTACACCTTC. It yields the protein CASSDSQYGYTF. Full variable domain (outside the CDR3, taken from reference TRBV2 and TRBJ1-2): EPEVTQTPSHQVTQMGQEVILRCVPISNHLYFYWYRQILGQKVEFLVSFYNNEISEKSEIFDDQFSVERPDGSNFTLKIRSTKLEDSAMYFCASSDSQYGYTFGSGTRLTVV.

The chain has TRBV2 and TRBJ1-3; D may be TRBD1 (5 bases). This CDR3 is built from 12 residues. V was cut by 4 bases and J by 4 bases, with 5 bases left in between. CDR1 and CDR2 from the germline V gene are SNHLY and FYNNEI. DNA of the CDR3: TGTGCCAGCAGTGGACAGGGAAACACCATATATTTT. This gives the protein CASSGQGNTIYF.

The gene calls are TRBV7-9 and TRBJ2-2; D not certain. CDR1 is SEHNR, CDR2 FQNEAQ, per germline (reference sequence). The V and J ends lost 5 bases and 6 bases respectively, with 13 bases between them. The CDR3 is 14 amino acids. The CDR3 DNA is TGTGCCAGCAGCCCTCAGGTTTGGGCCGGGGAGCTGTTTTTT. As protein: CASSPQVWAGELFF.

This chain connects TRBV29-1 to TRBJ2-5; possibly TRBD1 for D (6 bases). The CDR3 has 14 residues. Germline V CDR1 and CDR2: SQVTM, ANQGSEA. Between the trimmed V and J ends, which lost 6 bases and 1 base, there was a span of 15 bases. The CDR3, as DNA: TGCAGCGTGACAGGATTAGGGGGCCAAGAGACCCAGTACTTC. Translation: CSVTGLGGQETQYF.

This clone was observed a single time. This chain joins TRBV29-1 and TRBJ1-3, with 7 bases identical to TRBD1. CDR1 and CDR2 (germline): SQVTM, ANQGSEA. CDR3 length equals 14 residues. Trimming cost V 2 bases and J 7 bases; bases outside gene matches: 8. The CDR3 nucleotides read TGCAGCGTTGAAACAACTGACAGGGAGAACACCATATATTTT. Its protein product is CSVETTDRENTIYF. Together with reference TRBV29-1 and TRBJ1-3, the CDR3 gives the full variable domain: SAVISQKPSRDICQRGTSLTIQCQVDSQVTMMFWYRQQPGQSLTLIATANQGSEATYESGFVIDKFPISRPNLTFSTLTVSNMSPEDSSIYLCSVETTDRENTIYFGEGSWLTVV.

This chain connects TRBV5-1 to TRBJ1-1; the D is unclear. This CDR3 spans 15 amino acids. V gave up 0 bases and J gave up 5 bases, with 14 bases separating them. CDR1 and CDR2 (germline): SGHRS, YFSETQ. The DNA for the CDR3 is TGCGCCAGCAGCTTGGATCCGGGAACGAGAACTGAAGCTTTCTTT. Translated: CASSLDPGTRTEAFF. Full variable domain (remainder filled in from reference TRBV5-1 and TRBJ1-1): KAGVTQTPRYLIKTRGQQVTLSCSPISGHRSVSWYQQTPGQGLQFLFEYFSETQRNKGNFPGRFSGRQFSNSRSEMNVSTLELGDSALYLCASSLDPGTRTEAFFGQGTRLTVV.

The gene calls are TRBV18 and TRBJ1-1, with D unclear. This CDR3 spans 14 amino acids. CDR1 is KGHSH, CDR2 LQKENI, per germline. Trimming removed 0 bases from V and 4 bases from J, with 9 bases in between. This CDR3 reads CASSPPALPTEAFF. The CDR3 coding sequence is TGTGCCAGCTCACCACCGGCGCTCCCCACTGAAGCTTTCTTT.

Points on this clone: This may stem from a read error, because a much larger clone lies one nucleotide away. The chain uses TRBV7-6 and TRBJ1-1; the D gene is possibly TRBD1 (6 bases). Germline V gives CDR1 SGHVS, CDR2 FNYEAQ. The V end lost 1 base, the J end lost 3 bases, and 6 bases lay between the germline ends. The CDR3 loop spans 13 amino acids. CDR3 in DNA: TGTGCCAGCAGCTTAGACAGGGACACTGAAGCTTTCTTT. This codes for CASSLDRDTEAFF.

The chain links TRBV28 to TRBJ2-7; the match to TRBD2 covers 8 bases. Germline V gene lookup returns CDR1 MDHEN and CDR2 SYDVKM. The V segment lost 6 bases and the J segment 3 bases; nucleotides outside the gene matches: 13. This CDR3 region has 16 residues. CDR3 in DNA: TGTGCCAGCAGATCCACACTAGCGGCAATACGCTACGAGCAGTACTTC. Its protein product is CASRSTLAAIRYEQYF.

In its sample, this clone was seen a few times. The chain recombines TRBV19 with TRBJ1-1; D possibly corresponds to TRBD1 (6 bases). This CDR3 has 13 amino acids. Between the trimmed V and J ends, which lost 5 bases and 3 bases, there was a span of 10 bases. Germline V lookup: CDR1 LNHDA, CDR2 SQIVND (reference sequence). In DNA form, the CDR3 reads TGTGCCAGTAGTGCCAAGGGGGACACTGAAGCTTTCTTT. Amino acids: CASSAKGDTEAFF.

This clone was observed a single time. V and J are TRBV7-8 and TRBJ2-7; a possible D gene is TRBD2 (6 bases). Germline CDR1 is SGHVS and CDR2 is FQNEAQ. This CDR3 region has 15 residues. V was trimmed by 0 bases and J by 2 bases, leaving 11 bases between them. CDR3 sequence: CASSLAAGQPYEQYF. The CDR3 region has the DNA TGTGCCAGCAGCTTAGCGGCGGGGCAACCCTACGAGCAGTACTTC.

This chain uses TRBV28 with TRBJ2-7; TRBD1 matches at 8 bases. Looked up from germline, CDR1 is MDHEN and CDR2 is SYDVKM. Losses at the gene ends were 6 bases for V and 2 bases for J; bases not matched to a gene: 9. The CDR3 is 15 amino acids. The CDR3 region is CASRVQGALPYEQYF. Here the CDR3 DNA reads TGTGCCAGCAGAGTGCAGGGGGCCCTCCCCTACGAGCAGTACTTC.

This clone was seen only a few times. The V and J genes are TRBV9 and TRBJ1-2; no clear D. Between the trimmed V and J ends, which lost 0 bases and 0 bases, there was a span of 9 bases. Germline V gives CDR1 SGDLS, CDR2 YYNGEE. The CDR3 sequence is 15 residues long. As DNA, the CDR3 is TGTGCCAGCAGCGTAGCTACTTCAGCTAACTATGGCTACACCTTC. Amino acid sequence: CASSVATSANYGYTF.

A single count supports this clone. This chain joins TRBV6-5 and TRBJ2-1, with 8 bases fitting TRBD2. The V gene end was trimmed by 0 bases and the J gene end by 14 bases; junction bases not matched to a gene: 9. Germline V gives CDR1 MNHEY, CDR2 SVGAGI. The CDR3 length is 14 residues. The CDR3 region is CASSYSEVGRAEFF. Here the CDR3 DNA reads TGTGCCAGCAGTTACTCGGAGGTCGGGAGGGCCGAGTTCTTC.